Sequencing of this T cell receptor beta chain was carried out in a study of tumor-infiltrating lymphocytes in glioblastoma multiforme. Study-wide points: No surface-marker sorting into functional T cell subtypes was done.

TCR beta libraries were built from RNA through three nested multiplex PCR rounds using modified ARM-PCR. Input was around 0.5 ug total RNA, reverse-transcribed with a C-beta primer. These TCRB libraries lack any described unique molecular identifiers. A single record per CDR3 protein comes from TCRdb applying MiXCR to the multiplex PCR reads. This repertoire shows 9,900 or so distinct CDR3 sequences, about 65% found once; its top ten account for approximately 41%. With respect to this clonotype: The antigen is not known.

This CDR3 spans 13 amino acids. Trimming shortened V by 6 bases and J by 0 bases, and 6 bases separated the two germline ends. Germline V gene lookup returns CDR1 SQVTM and CDR2 ANQGSEA. This TCR was recovered from a male donor with glioblastoma. The chain joins TRBV29-1 to TRBJ2-6; D is unresolved. Sequencing was done on a sample of brain tumor tissue. The CDR3 spells CSVSVSGANVLTF. For the CDR3, the DNA is TGCAGCGTGTCAGTCTCTGGGGCCAACGTCCTGACTTTC.